The 5 T cell receptor beta chains reported below all come from one sample, sequenced in a study of T cells in localized non-small cell lung cancer. TCRdb's table, derived via immunoSEQ multiplex PCR, lists solely in-frame clones and lacks some. The profile shows about 70,000 clones, approximately 84% of them singletons. The material sequenced was peripheral blood, taken before any cancer treatment. All receptors derive from a female donor at least 60 years old with stage I lung adenocarcinoma.

In its sample, this clone was seen once. The chain recombines TRBV18 with TRBJ2-7, with a tentative D call TRBD1 (6 bases). CDR1 is KGHSH and CDR2 is LQKENI in the germline V gene. V was clipped by 5 bases and J by 4 bases, with 12 bases between them. The CDR3 length is 13 residues. This CDR3 reads CASSTADRYEQYF. The CDR3 coding sequence is TGTGCCAGCTCAACGGCGGACAGATACGAGCAGTACTTC.

The chain employs TRBV7-3 and TRBJ2-7; D might be TRBD1 or TRBD2, each matching 5 bases. V lost 5 bases and J 3 bases, leaving 11 bases between the germline ends. The germline gives CDR1 SGHTA, CDR2 FQGTGA. The CDR3 has 13 amino acids. The CDR3 region is CASSRDRNYEQYF. The DNA of the CDR3 is TGTGCCAGCAGCCGGGACCGCAACTACGAGCAGTACTTC.

The rearrangement uses TRBV4-1 and TRBJ2-3; D remains unclear. V shed 4 bases and J shed 5 bases, with 10 bases lying between them. The CDR3 is 13 residues long. In germline, CDR1 is MGHRA, CDR2 YSYEKL. CDR3 residues: CASSLLLGDTQYF. Written as DNA, the CDR3 is TGCGCCAGCAGCCTCCTCTTGGGAGATACGCAGTATTTT.

The chain uses TRBV28 and TRBJ2-7, with D perhaps given as TRBD1 or TRBD2 (7 bases each). The CDR3 is 14 residues long. Germline lookup yields CDR1 MDHEN and CDR2 SYDVKM. Trimming removed 5 bases from V and 0 bases from J, with 11 bases in between. CDR3 protein: CASSRRGGSYEQYF. The DNA for the CDR3 is TGTGCCAGCAGTCGCAGGGGGGGCTCCTACGAGCAGTACTTC.

This clone was detected once. The genes are TRBV5-6 and TRBJ2-1, with 10 bases identical to TRBD2. The germline gives CDR1 SGHDT, CDR2 YYEEEE. V lost 6 bases, J lost 7 bases, and 7 bases stayed unmatched. The CDR3 is 14 amino acids. The chain's CDR3 is CASTFRLAGNEQFF. The CDR3 region has the DNA TGTGCCAGCACCTTTCGACTAGCGGGTAATGAGCAGTTCTTC.